This T cell receptor (beta chain) was observed in a study of control samples from healthy donors and cancer patients. The CDR3 has 14 amino acids. V shed 1 base and J shed 5 bases, with 11 bases lying between them. Per the germline V gene, CDR1 is MNHEY and CDR2 is SMNVEV (reference sequence). Libraries were prepared by immunoSEQ multiplex PCR; TCRdb keeps only in-frame clonotypes and omits some of them. The sample lists under 55,000 clones, 91% seen once, with about a fifth in the top ten. The clonotype originates from a middle-aged woman with head and neck cancer. The chain combines TRBV27 with TRBJ1-1; D not resolved. Sequences were obtained from PBMCs. DNA of the CDR3: TGTGCCAGCAGTTTATTCGGAGTAGGGACTGAAGCTTTCTTT. This sequence encodes CASSLFGVGTEAFF.